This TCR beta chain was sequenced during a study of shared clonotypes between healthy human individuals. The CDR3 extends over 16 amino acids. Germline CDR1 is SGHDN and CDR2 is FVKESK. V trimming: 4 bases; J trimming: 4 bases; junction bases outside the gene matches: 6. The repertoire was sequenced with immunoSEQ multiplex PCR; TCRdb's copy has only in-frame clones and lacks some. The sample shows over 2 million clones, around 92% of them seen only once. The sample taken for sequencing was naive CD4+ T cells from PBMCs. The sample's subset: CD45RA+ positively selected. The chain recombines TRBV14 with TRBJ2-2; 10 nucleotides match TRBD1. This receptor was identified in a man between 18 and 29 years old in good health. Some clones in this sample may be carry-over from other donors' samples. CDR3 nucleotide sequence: TGTGCCAGCAGCCGGACAGGGGGTTTTTCCACCGGGGAGCTGTTTTTT. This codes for CASSRTGGFSTGELFF. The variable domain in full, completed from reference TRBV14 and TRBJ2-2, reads EAGVTQFPSHSVIEKGQTVTLRCDPISGHDNLYWYRRVMGKEIKFLLHFVKESKQDESGMPNNRFLAERTGGTYSTLKVQPAELEDSGVYFCASSRTGGFSTGELFFGEGSRLTVL.